The 12 T cell receptor beta chains in this list originate from one sample, sequenced in a study of blood T cell repertoires in COVID-19. Generated by immunoSEQ multiplex PCR, the TCRdb table keeps only in-frame clones and is missing some. Among 200,000 to 250,000 clones listed, under 90% were seen once. The sample comprised peripheral blood. All receptors come from a woman aged 80 or over with COVID-19, enrolled during active disease.

V gene TRBV2 combines with J gene TRBJ1-3, with D maybe TRBD1 (5 bases). Trimming removed 4 bases at V and 8 bases at J, with 15 bases between. The CDR3 spans 14 residues. CDR1 is SNHLY and CDR2 is FYNNEI in the germline V gene. The CDR3 DNA is TGTGCCAGCAGTGGCGGGGGGGATGCGGACACCATATATTTT. This encodes CASSGGGDADTIYF.

The rearrangement uses TRBV27 and TRBJ1-5; D gene ambiguous. The CDR3 consists of 13 residues. Trimming pared 3 bases from V and 6 bases from J, leaving 9 bases between. The germline CDR1 and CDR2 sequences are MNHEY and SMNVEV (reference sequence). The CDR3 is CASSFRGFQPQHF. CDR3 coding DNA: TGTGCCAGCAGTTTCCGAGGATTTCAGCCCCAGCATTTT.

This rearrangement joins TRBV6-5 to TRBJ1-1, with D possibly being TRBD1 (6 bases). Germline V gene sequence: CDR1 MNHEY, CDR2 SVGAGI. The germline V and J ends were trimmed by 6 bases and 5 bases, with 19 bases remaining between them. This CDR3 is built from 15 residues. CDR3 region: CASSLNPGGRTEAFF. For the CDR3, the DNA is TGTGCCAGCAGCCTAAACCCGGGGGGGCGGACTGAAGCTTTCTTT.

The chain uses TRBV27 and TRBJ2-7; 10 bases are a match to TRBD1. CDR1 is MNHEY, CDR2 SMNVEV, per germline (reference sequence). The J segment lost 4 bases and the V segment lost 7 bases, leaving 7 bases of the junction unmatched. The CDR3 covers 14 residues. CDR3 loop: CASKGTGASYEQYF. The CDR3 coding sequence is TGTGCCAGCAAGGGGACAGGGGCTTCGTACGAGCAGTACTTC.

The genes are TRBV5-4 and TRBJ2-3; 7 nucleotides align to TRBD1. CDR1 and CDR2 (germline): SGHNT, YYREEE (reference sequence). V dropped 4 bases and J dropped 1; count of bases not matched to a gene: 9. The CDR3 totals 16 residues. The CDR3 region has the DNA TGTGCCAGCAGCCCGTACAGGGGAAGGGGCACAGATACGCAGTATTTT. Amino acid sequence: CASSPYRGRGTDTQYF.

The CDR3 loop reads CASGQLNTEAFF. CDR3 sequence (DNA): TGTGCCAGCGGGCAGCTGAACACTGAAGCTTTCTTT. V is TRBV6-5 and J is TRBJ1-1; no reliable D call. Per the germline V gene, CDR1 is MNHEY and CDR2 is SVGAGI. Trimming removed 8 bases at V and 0 bases at J, with 7 bases between. This CDR3 is 12 amino acids long.

The chain joins TRBV5-1 to TRBJ2-1; TRBD1 aligns across 7 bases. Germline V lookup: CDR1 SGHRS, CDR2 YFSETQ. The CDR3 runs 12 residues. Germline trimming cut 4 bases from V and 8 bases from J; bases unmatched to any gene: 3. CDR3 residues: CASSTGTDEQFF. The CDR3 DNA reads as TGCGCCAGCAGCACCGGGACAGATGAGCAGTTCTTC.

V gene TRBV10-2 combines with J gene TRBJ1-4; possible D gene TRBD1, 5 bases. The CDR3 runs to 13 residues. Between the trimmed V and J ends, which lost 7 bases and 2 bases, there was a span of 8 bases. The germline V gene has CDR1 WSHSY and CDR2 SAAADI. CDR3 amino acids: CASNGGTNEKLFF. The CDR3 DNA is TGCGCCAGCAACGGGGGGACTAATGAAAAACTGTTTTTT.

This chain links TRBV2 with TRBJ2-2, with D tentatively TRBD2 (6 bases). Germline V gene lookup returns CDR1 SNHLY and CDR2 FYNNEI. The CDR3 has 13 amino acids. With 5 bases removed from V and 7 bases from J, the gap between germline ends came to 11 bases. The CDR3 nucleotides are TGTGCCAGCAGTAATAGCGGTGGCGGGGAGCTGTTTTTT. Translation: CASSNSGGGELFF.

J is TRBJ1-6 and V is TRBV19; D unclear. V lost 8 bases, J lost 7 bases, and 12 bases lay in between. This CDR3 spans 13 amino acids. In germline, CDR1 is LNHDA, CDR2 SQIVND (reference sequence). The CDR3 DNA is TGTGCCAGTTCGAGCGTCTCAAATTCACCCCTCCACTTT. Protein product: CASSSVSNSPLHF.

The rearrangement uses TRBV6-5 and TRBJ1-6; 7 nucleotides line up with TRBD1. In germline, CDR1 is MNHEY, CDR2 SVGAGI. CDR3 length: 15 residues. V lost 6 bases and J lost 10; bases outside the gene matches: 12. The CDR3 region has the DNA TGTGCCAGCAGCCCCGGGACGGTGGACAGGTCACCCCTCCACTTT. It translates to CASSPGTVDRSPLHF.

V gene TRBV6-2 or TRBV6-3 combines with J gene TRBJ1-2, with 10 bases fitting TRBD1. Losses at the gene ends were 2 bases for V and 0 bases for J; bases not matched to a gene: 3. The germline V gene has CDR1 MNHEY and CDR2 SVGEGT. CDR3 length: 16 residues. Written as DNA, the CDR3 is TGTGCCAGCAGTTACGCCGGGACAGGGGCTAACTATGGCTACACCTTC. Its protein product is CASSYAGTGANYGYTF.